This TCR beta chain was documented in a study of blood T cell repertoires in COVID-19. Study details: Sources were T cells, B-cell-depleted T cells, or PBMCs; the material itself was cDNA or gDNA.

There are a few counts of this clone. As handled by the study authors: Reference gene primer amplification in the assay estimated nucleated cell counts. Profiling relied on immunoSEQ multiplex PCR, and the TCRdb table lists in-frame clones only, not all of them. Clone size and V and J calls were adopted from that table, with D and trimming inferred from the DNA. The sample lists 250,000 to 300,000 clones; less than 90% were seen once. The CDR3 runs 14 residues. V lost 0 bases, J lost 6 bases, and 12 bases lay in between. Germline lookup yields CDR1 SGHRS and CDR2 YFSETQ. This sequence originates from a man between 60 and 70 years old who had recovered from COVID-19. The sequenced material came from peripheral blood. This sequence joins TRBV5-1 and TRBJ1-2; a weak D match, TRBD1 (5 bases). As DNA, the CDR3 is TGCGCCAGCAGCTTGGTAGCAGGGAGGAATGGCTACACCTTC. Translating gives CASSLVAGRNGYTF.